Reported below is one T cell receptor beta chain. Its antigen remains unidentified. Blood draws occurred at baseline, cycle 4 day 1, and cycle 7 day 1. V lost 6 bases, J lost 2 bases, and 12 bases lay in between. The V gene's germline CDR1 is SNHLY and CDR2 FYNNEI. The CDR3 runs to 14 residues. The sample originates from a study of OX40 agonist ivuxolimab in advanced cancers. Measured with immunoSEQ multiplex PCR; TCRdb has only the in-frame clones, and not every one. The sample yields about 58,000 clones, around 83% seen once. Study observations and caveats: Also showing low normalized T-cell clonal expansion were some of the nonresponders. CD8+ T cells were the subset that, on average, had more expanded clones than CD4+. The antigens recognized by the expanded peripheral T cells, that is their antigen specificity, were not determined.

The chain recombines TRBV2 with TRBJ2-3; a possible D gene is TRBD2 (6 bases). The sequenced sample was CD4+ or CD8+ T cells sorted from blood, obtained in a trial of the OX40 agonist ivuxolimab. This TCR was recovered from an adult with an advanced solid tumor such as melanoma, head and neck, liver or kidney cancer. Here the CDR3 DNA reads TGTGCCAGCAGGGGCGGGATGTCCACAGATACGCAGTATTTT. Protein product: CASRGGMSTDTQYF.